This T cell receptor (beta chain) was captured in a study of control samples from healthy donors and cancer patients. Profiling relied on immunoSEQ multiplex PCR, and the TCRdb table lists in-frame clones only, not all of them. This sample has about 130,000 clones, with around 94% found just once. The TCR originated in an older man with head and neck cancer. Sequenced sample: PBMCs.

The CDR3: CASSLGTEAFF. The CDR3 DNA follows: TGTGCCAGCAGTTTAGGCACTGAAGCTTTCTTT. The chain recombines TRBV12-3 or TRBV12-4 with TRBJ1-1; D gene unclear. Trimming stripped 1 base from V and 4 bases from J, with 1 base between. This CDR3 has 11 residues.